These 14 T cell receptor beta chains originate from one sample sequenced in a study of blood T cell repertoires in COVID-19. The method was immunoSEQ multiplex PCR; TCRdb's version includes in-frame clones alone and lacks a portion of them. In the table there are over 350,000 clones, about nine tenths of which are singletons. What was sequenced was peripheral blood. These receptors all come from a woman aged 25 to 39 with active or convalescent COVID-19.

CDR3 sequence reads: CASSLVQNEQYF. The DNA for the CDR3 is TGTGCCAGCAGCTTGGTTCAGAACGAGCAGTACTTC. This sequence joins TRBV5-4 and TRBJ2-7; no clear D. CDR3 length: 12 residues. The germline V and J ends were trimmed by 0 bases and 5 bases, with 6 bases remaining between them. Germline CDR1 reads SGHNT; CDR2 reads YYREEE (reference sequence). The full variable domain, with the rest looked up from reference TRBV5-4 and TRBJ2-7, is ETGVTQSPTHLIKTRGQQVTLRCSSQSGHNTVSWYQQALGQGPQFIFQYYREEENGRGNFPPRFSGLQFPNYSSELNVNALELDDSALYLCASSLVQNEQYFGPGTRLTVT.

The CDR3 nucleotides read TGTGCCATCAGCCCCCCGAGGGAGGACTATGGCTACACCTTC. It encodes CAISPPREDYGYTF. V and J are TRBV10-3 and TRBJ1-2, with D unclear. Trimming removed 6 bases from V and 3 bases from J, with 14 bases in between. CDR3 length: 14 amino acids. The germline CDR1 and CDR2 sequences are ENHRY and SYGVKD.

The V call is TRBV1, the J call TRBJ1-1; the table assigns TRBD1, which was not confirmed against the DNA. TRBV1 is a known pseudogene. The CDR3 loop spans 18 amino acids. This chain's CDR3 is CTSSQERYWKGKNTEAFF. In DNA, the CDR3 is TGCACCAGCAGCCAAGAAAGGTACTGGAAGGGGAAGAACACTGAAGCTTTCTTT.

The chain carries TRBV6-1 and TRBJ2-5; 9 bases fit TRBD2. After removal of 0 bases from V and 3 bases from J, the junction contained 8 bases not matched to a gene. CDR1 is MNHNS, CDR2 SASEGT, per germline. This CDR3 is built from 17 residues. The CDR3, as DNA: TGTGCCAGCAGTGAAGCAGGCGGGAGGGCCGGGGAAGAGACCCAGTACTTC. This translates into CASSEAGGRAGEETQYF.

The chain uses TRBV19 and TRBJ2-2, with TRBD2 matching 9 bases. V gave up 3 bases and J gave up 1 base; unmatched junction bases: 6. The CDR3 consists of 17 residues. Germline loops: CDR1 LNHDA, CDR2 SQIVND (reference sequence). CDR3 amino acids: CASSIGLAGRNTGELFF. The DNA of the CDR3 is TGTGCCAGTAGTATTGGCCTAGCGGGGAGGAACACCGGGGAGCTGTTTTTT.

The chain combines TRBV18 with TRBJ1-1; unclear D gene. This CDR3 region has 14 residues. Trimming cost V 3 bases and J 5 bases, with 13 bases left between them. Germline CDR1 KGHSH, CDR2 LQKENI. The CDR3 loop reads CASSPVSGGTEAFF. CDR3 coding DNA: TGTGCCAGCTCACCCGTCTCCGGAGGGACTGAAGCTTTCTTT.

This chain connects TRBV6-5 to TRBJ2-5, with 10 bases lining up with TRBD2. Trimming cost V 5 bases and J 3 bases; bases outside gene matches: 6. The length of the CDR3 is 15 residues. Germline CDR1 and CDR2: MNHEY and SVGAGI. CDR3 residues: CASSTRLAGEETQYF. CDR3 in DNA: TGTGCCAGCAGTACCCGGCTAGCGGGAGAAGAGACCCAGTACTTC.

The chain employs TRBV19 and TRBJ1-4; the D gene is possibly TRBD1 (5 bases). The CDR3 covers 15 residues. Germline CDR1 is LNHDA and CDR2 is SQIVND (reference sequence). The V end was cut by 4 bases, the J end by 3 bases, with 12 bases between. CDR3 bases: TGTGCCAGTAGTACTCGGGGGTTGCCTAATGAAAAACTGTTTTTT. Its protein product is CASSTRGLPNEKLFF.

J is TRBJ2-1 and V is TRBV29-1; possibly TRBD1 for D (6 bases). V lost 7 bases, J lost 0 bases, and 13 bases lay in between. This CDR3 is 14 amino acids long. Germline CDR1 SQVTM, CDR2 ANQGSEA. The CDR3 loop reads CSARRGGSYNEQFF. The DNA of the CDR3 is TGCAGCGCTCGAAGAGGGGGCTCCTACAATGAGCAGTTCTTC.

The chain employs TRBV7-8 and TRBJ1-3; 8 bases are shared with TRBD1. J lost 0 bases, V lost 4 bases, and 5 bases had no gene match. CDR3 size: 16 residues. Germline lookup yields CDR1 SGHVS and CDR2 FQNEAQ. In DNA form, the CDR3 reads TGTGCCAGCAGCTCAGGACAGGGAAACTCTGGAAACACCATATATTTT. The encoded protein is CASSSGQGNSGNTIYF.

This chain connects TRBV5-5 to TRBJ2-5, with 11 positions matching TRBD2. After removal of 4 bases from V and 5 bases from J, the junction contained 7 bases not matched to a gene. The germline V gene encodes CDR1 SGHKS and CDR2 YYEKEE (reference sequence). This CDR3 spans 15 amino acids. The CDR3 reads CASSPVASGRETQYF. For the CDR3, the DNA is TGTGCCAGCAGCCCCGTGGCTAGCGGGAGGGAGACCCAGTACTTC.

The J gene is TRBJ1-2, the V gene TRBV29-1; a weak D match, TRBD1 (5 bases). The CDR3 spans 15 residues. V gave up 2 bases and J gave up 2 bases, with 15 bases separating them. CDR1 SQVTM and CDR2 ANQGSEA come from the germline V gene. CDR3 amino acids: CSVEQSAGRNYGYTF. The CDR3 coding sequence is TGCAGCGTTGAACAGTCGGCAGGGAGGAACTATGGCTACACCTTC.

V and J are TRBV3-1 (or the pseudogene TRBV3-2) and TRBJ2-1; perhaps TRBD1 as D (6 bases). The CDR3 is 17 amino acids. Deletions cut 0 bases from V and 3 bases from J, with 15 bases between. CDR1 is LGHDT, CDR2 YNNKEL, per germline (reference sequence). The CDR3 DNA follows: TGTGCCAGCAGCCAAGATACGCAGGGGTCCTTCTACAATGAGCAGTTCTTC. Amino acids: CASSQDTQGSFYNEQFF.

This clone was detected only once. CDR3 in amino acids: CASTPKWPPMEQYF. The CDR3 DNA reads TGTGCCAGCACCCCAAAATGGCCGCCCATGGAGCAGTACTTC. The V gene is TRBV6-2 or TRBV6-3, the J gene TRBJ2-7, with D uncertain. This CDR3 spans 14 amino acids. V lost 7 bases, J lost 7 bases, and 20 bases lay in between. From germline, CDR1 is MNHEY and CDR2 SVGEGT.